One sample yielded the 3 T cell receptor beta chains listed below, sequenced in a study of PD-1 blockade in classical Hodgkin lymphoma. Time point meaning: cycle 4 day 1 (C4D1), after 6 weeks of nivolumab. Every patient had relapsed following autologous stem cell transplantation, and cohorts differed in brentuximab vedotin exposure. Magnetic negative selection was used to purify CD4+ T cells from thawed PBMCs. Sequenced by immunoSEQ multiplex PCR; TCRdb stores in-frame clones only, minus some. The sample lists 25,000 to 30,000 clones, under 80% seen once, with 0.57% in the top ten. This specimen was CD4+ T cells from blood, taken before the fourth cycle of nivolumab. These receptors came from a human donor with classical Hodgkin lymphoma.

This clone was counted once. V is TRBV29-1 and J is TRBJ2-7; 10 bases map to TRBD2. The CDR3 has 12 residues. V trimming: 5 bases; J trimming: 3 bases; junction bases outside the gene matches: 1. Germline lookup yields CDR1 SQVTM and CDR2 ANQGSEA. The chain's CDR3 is CSVTSGNYEQYF. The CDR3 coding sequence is TGCAGCGTTACTAGCGGGAACTACGAGCAGTACTTC.

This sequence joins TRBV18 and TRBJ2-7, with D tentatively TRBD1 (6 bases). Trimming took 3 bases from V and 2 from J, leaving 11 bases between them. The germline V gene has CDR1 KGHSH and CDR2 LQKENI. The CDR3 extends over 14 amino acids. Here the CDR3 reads CASSPIQGTYEQYF. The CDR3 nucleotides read TGTGCCAGCTCACCCATACAGGGCACCTACGAGCAGTACTTC. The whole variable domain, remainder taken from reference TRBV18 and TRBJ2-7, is NAGVMQNPRHLVRRRGQEARLRCSPMKGHSHVYWYRQLPEEGLKFMVYLQKENIIDESGMPKERFSAEFPKEGPSILRIQQVVRGDSAAYFCASSPIQGTYEQYFGPGTRLTVT.

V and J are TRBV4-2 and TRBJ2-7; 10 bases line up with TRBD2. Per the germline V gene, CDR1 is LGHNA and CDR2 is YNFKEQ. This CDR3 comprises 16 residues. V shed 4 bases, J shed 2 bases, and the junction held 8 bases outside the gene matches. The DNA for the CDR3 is TGTGCCAGCAGCCCTGGACTAGCGGCATCTACCTACGAGCAGTACTTC. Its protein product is CASSPGLAASTYEQYF.